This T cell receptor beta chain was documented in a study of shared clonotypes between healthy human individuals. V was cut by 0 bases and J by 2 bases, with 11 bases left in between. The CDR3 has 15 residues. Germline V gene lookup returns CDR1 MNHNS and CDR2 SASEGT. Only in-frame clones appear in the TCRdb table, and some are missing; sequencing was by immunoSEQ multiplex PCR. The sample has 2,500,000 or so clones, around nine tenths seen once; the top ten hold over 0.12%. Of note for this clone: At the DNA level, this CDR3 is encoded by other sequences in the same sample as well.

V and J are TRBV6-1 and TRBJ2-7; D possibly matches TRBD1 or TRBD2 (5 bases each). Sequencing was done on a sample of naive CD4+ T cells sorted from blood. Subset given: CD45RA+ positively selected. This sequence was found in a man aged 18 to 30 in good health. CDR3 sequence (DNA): TGTGCCAGCAGTGAAGCGCTTCAGGGACCCTACGAGCAGTACTTC. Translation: CASSEALQGPYEQYF.